The 10 T cell receptor beta chains presented below share a single source sample, sequenced in a study of response to subunit inactivated influenza vaccine. TCRdb recomputed calls from the RT-PCR reads with MiXCR, one row per CDR3 protein. Here the sample spans 500,000 to 600,000 distinct CDR3 sequences, more than 15% being singletons. The sequencing here drew on CD4+ T cells sorted from PBMCs, taken less than 30 months after vaccination. Every receptor here comes from a man in his fifties or sixties who received an inactivated influenza vaccine.

This chain connects TRBV6-5 to TRBJ2-6; tentatively, D is TRBD1 or TRBD2 (5 bases each). Looked up from germline, CDR1 is MNHEY and CDR2 is SVGAGI. This CDR3 has 17 amino acids. V lost 1 base and J 0 bases, leaving 10 bases between the germline ends. CDR3 coding DNA: TGTGCCAGCAGTTACTGGTCGGGGCTCTCTGGGGCCAACGTCCTGACTTTC. Residues: CASSYWSGLSGANVLTF.

The rearrangement joins TRBV5-5 to TRBJ2-5, with D hard to call. The CDR3 runs 15 residues. V was trimmed by 2 bases and J by 4 bases, leaving 15 bases between them. Germline CDR1 reads SGHKS; CDR2 reads YYEKEE (reference sequence). CDR3 in amino acids: CASSFVGQTLETQYF. CDR3 sequence (DNA): TGTGCCAGCAGCTTTGTCGGCCAGACCCTAGAGACCCAGTACTTC.

The CDR3 sequence: CASSGLAGISDTQYF. The CDR3 DNA reads TGTGCCAGCAGCGGACTAGCGGGTATTTCAGATACGCAGTATTTT. J is TRBJ2-3 and V is TRBV27; 11 nucleotides line up with TRBD2. This CDR3 region has 15 residues. The trim removed 6 bases at V and 4 bases at J, leaving 6 bases unmatched. The germline CDR1 and CDR2 sequences are MNHEY and SMNVEV (reference sequence).

This clonotype came up a few times. The chain combines TRBV2 with TRBJ1-2, with D perhaps TRBD1 (5 bases). CDR3 size: 15 residues. The V gene's germline CDR1 is SNHLY and CDR2 FYNNEI. Trimming left V 0 bases short and J 8 bases short, with 16 bases between. CDR3 DNA: TGTGCCAGCAGTGAAGCAGTAAGGGGCTCGAAGGGCTACACCTTC. Its translation: CASSEAVRGSKGYTF.

This clonotype was picked up a small number of times. The CDR3 sequence is CASSQEEGTGLAKNIQYF. CDR3 nucleotide sequence: TGTGCCAGCAGCCAAGAAGAAGGGACAGGATTAGCCAAAAACATTCAGTACTTC. The chain joins TRBV3-1 to TRBJ2-4, with TRBD1 matching 8 bases. The CDR3 has 18 residues. V lost 0 bases to trimming and J lost 0 bases; unmatched junction nucleotides: 7. Germline CDR1 is LGHDT and CDR2 is YNNKEL (reference sequence).

The chain carries TRBV15 and TRBJ2-2; no clear D gene. V shed 0 bases and J shed 3 bases, with 5 bases lying between them. CDR3 length: 14 amino acids. Germline V lookup: CDR1 LNHNV, CDR2 YYDKDF (reference sequence). The chain's CDR3 is CATSRDLYTGELFF. For the CDR3, the DNA is TGTGCCACCAGCAGAGACTTGTACACCGGGGAGCTGTTTTTT.

This clonotype was seen a few times. The chain couples TRBV7-9 to TRBJ1-4; a weak D match, TRBD1 (6 bases). In germline, CDR1 is SEHNR, CDR2 FQNEAQ (reference sequence). The V gene lost 5 bases and the J gene lost 7 bases, with 14 bases spanning the gap. This CDR3 contains 14 residues. As DNA, the CDR3 is TGTGCCAGCAGCCGAACAGGGTCCGGTGAAAAACTGTTTTTT. Translation: CASSRTGSGEKLFF. Variable domain in full (rest from reference TRBV7-9 and TRBJ1-4): DTGVSQNPRHKITKRGQNVTFRCDPISEHNRLYWYRQTLGQGPEFLTYFQNEAQLEKSRLLSDRFSAERPKGSFSTLEIQRTEQGDSAMYLCASSRTGSGEKLFFGSGTQLSVL.

This clonotype was recorded a few times. This chain uses TRBV20-1 with TRBJ2-1; tentatively, D is TRBD1 (7 bases). Germline CDR1 is DFQATT and CDR2 is SNEGSKA (reference sequence). V was clipped by 6 bases and J by 4 bases, with 28 bases between them. The CDR3 covers 18 residues. The CDR3 DNA reads as TGCAGTGCAGAAAGAGGTGGCAGGGGGAGGCTGACTTACAATGAGCAGTTCTTC. It yields the protein CSAERGGRGRLTYNEQFF.

V is TRBV20-1 and J is TRBJ1-5, with D tentatively TRBD1 (5 bases). Germline values: CDR1 DFQATT, CDR2 SNEGSKA (reference sequence). The V and J ends lost 3 bases and 4 bases respectively, with 13 bases between them. This CDR3 comprises 14 residues. The CDR3 loop reads CSARPGTDNQPQHF. The CDR3 DNA sequence: TGCAGTGCTAGGCCCGGGACTGATAATCAGCCCCAGCATTTT.

The chain has TRBV24-1 and TRBJ2-1; no clear D. V was trimmed by 6 bases and J by 3 bases, leaving 14 bases between them. Germline assignment: CDR1 KGHDR and CDR2 SFDVKD. The CDR3 has 15 amino acids. CDR3 region: CATSLGSVDYNEQFF. The CDR3 DNA reads as TGTGCCACCAGTCTAGGTTCAGTTGACTACAATGAGCAGTTCTTC.